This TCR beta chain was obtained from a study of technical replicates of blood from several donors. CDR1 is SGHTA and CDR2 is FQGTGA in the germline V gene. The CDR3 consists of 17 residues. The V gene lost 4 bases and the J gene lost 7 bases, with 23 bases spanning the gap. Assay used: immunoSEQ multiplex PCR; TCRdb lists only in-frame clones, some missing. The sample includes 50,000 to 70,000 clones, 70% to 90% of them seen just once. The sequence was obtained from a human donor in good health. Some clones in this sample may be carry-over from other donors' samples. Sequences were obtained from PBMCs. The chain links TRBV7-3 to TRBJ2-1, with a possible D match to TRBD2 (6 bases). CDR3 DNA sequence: TGTGCCAGCAGCTCCCCGGTGGGGGGAGGTAGTAGAAATGAGCAGTTCTTC. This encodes CASSSPVGGGSRNEQFF.